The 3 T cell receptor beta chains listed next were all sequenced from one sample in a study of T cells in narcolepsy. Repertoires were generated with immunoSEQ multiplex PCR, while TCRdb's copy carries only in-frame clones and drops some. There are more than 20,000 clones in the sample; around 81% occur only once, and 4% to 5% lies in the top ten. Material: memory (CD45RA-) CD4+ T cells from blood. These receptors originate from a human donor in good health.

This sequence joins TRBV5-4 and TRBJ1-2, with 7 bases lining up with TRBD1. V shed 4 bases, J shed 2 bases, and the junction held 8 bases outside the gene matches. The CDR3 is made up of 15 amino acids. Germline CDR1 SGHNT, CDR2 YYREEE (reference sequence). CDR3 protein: CASSQQGQSNYGYTF. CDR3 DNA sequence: TGTGCCAGCAGCCAACAGGGACAGAGCAACTATGGCTACACCTTC.

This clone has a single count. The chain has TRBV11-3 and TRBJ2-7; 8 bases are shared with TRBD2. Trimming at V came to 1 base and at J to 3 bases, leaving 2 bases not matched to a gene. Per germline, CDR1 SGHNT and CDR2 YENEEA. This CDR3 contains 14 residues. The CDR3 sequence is CASSLVLAGYEQYF. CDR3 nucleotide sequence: TGTGCCAGCAGCTTAGTTCTAGCGGGCTACGAGCAGTACTTC.

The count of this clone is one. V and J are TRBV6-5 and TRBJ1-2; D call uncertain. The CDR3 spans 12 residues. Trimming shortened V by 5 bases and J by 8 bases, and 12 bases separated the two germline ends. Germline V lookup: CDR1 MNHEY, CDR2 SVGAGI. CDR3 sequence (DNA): TGTGCCAGCAGTCGAGGGCCAGTGGGCTACACCTTC. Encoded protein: CASSRGPVGYTF.